This entry lists 14 T cell receptor beta chains sequenced from one sample in a study of prognosis after radiotherapy for stage I lung cancer. Using two-round multiplex PCR, the authors amplified TCR beta CDR3 from genomic DNA. Primers specific to each TRBV and TRBJ gene drove first-round PCR. TCRdb fed the multiplex PCR reads into MiXCR, producing one record per CDR3 protein. The table records 20,000 to 25,000 distinct CDR3 sequences, approximately 40% of them present only once. Sample: PBMCs, taken before or after stereotactic body radiation therapy (not recorded which). These receptors all come from a donor of 50 years or more with non-small cell lung cancer.

CDR3: CASSSCRAGTSGMGTQYF. The CDR3 DNA reads as TGTGCCAGCAGTTCGTGCCGAGCCGGGACTAGCGGGATGGGTACCCAGTACTTC. The V call is TRBV6-5, the J call TRBJ2-5; 13 nucleotides align to TRBD2. Losses at the gene ends were 4 bases for V and 8 bases for J; bases not matched to a gene: 16. The CDR3 extends over 18 amino acids. Germline loops: CDR1 MNHEY, CDR2 SVGAGI.

This clonotype was picked up many times. The V call is TRBV5-1, the J call TRBJ2-7; possible D gene TRBD1, 7 bases. The ends were cut back, 9 bases at V and 1 base at J, with 11 bases in the middle. The germline V gene has CDR1 SGHRS and CDR2 YFSETQ. The CDR3 has 12 amino acids. The CDR3 is CATRGESYEQYF. The DNA of the CDR3 is TGCGCCACCAGGGGGGAATCCTACGAGCAGTACTTC. Full variable domain (rest looked up from reference TRBV5-1 and TRBJ2-7): KAGVTQTPRYLIKTRGQQVTLSCSPISGHRSVSWYQQTPGQGLQFLFEYFSETQRNKGNFPGRFSGRQFSNSRSEMNVSTLELGDSALYLCATRGESYEQYFGPGTRLTVT.

With regard to this clonotype: Possible read error: a much larger clone is one base away. The chain recombines TRBV29-1 with TRBJ2-7; D might be TRBD2 (5 bases). The CDR3 is made up of 13 amino acids. CDR1 and CDR2 from the germline V gene are SQVTM and ANQGSEA. Trimming cost V 1 base and J 0 bases, with 7 bases left between them. CDR3 protein: CSVEAGISYEQYF. The CDR3 DNA follows: TGCAGCGTTGAAGCCGGGATCTCCTACGAGCAGTACTTC.

This clonotype was detected once. The genes are TRBV6-1 and TRBJ1-3; D unclear. This CDR3 is 17 amino acids long. The V end lost 6 bases, the J end lost 3 bases, and 21 bases lay between the germline ends. CDR1 and CDR2 (germline): MNHNS, SASEGT. The CDR3 sequence is CASSLLAGAAGGNTIYF. CDR3 coding DNA: TGTGCCAGCAGCCTCTTGGCCGGTGCGGCCGGTGGAAACACCATATATTTT.

This clonotype was recorded many times. This chain connects TRBV6-1 to TRBJ1-1; D unclear. Deletions cut 10 bases from V and 1 base from J, with 10 bases between. The germline CDR1 and CDR2 sequences are MNHNS and SASEGT. CDR3 length equals 12 residues. The CDR3 DNA reads TGTGCCATCCTGGTGGGGAACACTGAAGCTTTCTTT. It is translated as CAILVGNTEAFF.

In this sample, this clonotype turned up many times. The chain recombines TRBV19 with TRBJ2-7; D is ambiguous. Germline loops: CDR1 LNHDA, CDR2 SQIVND (reference sequence). This CDR3 comprises 16 residues. Deletions cut 7 bases from V and 0 bases from J, with 19 bases between. The CDR3 bases are TGTGCCAGTAAACCCAACGGGCTATTAAGCTCCTACGAGCAGTACTTC. It is translated as CASKPNGLLSSYEQYF.

Note on this clonotype: A much larger clonotype is one base distant, so this may be a read error. The J gene is TRBJ2-3, the V gene TRBV6-5; a possible D gene is TRBD1 (6 bases). Germline assignment: CDR1 MNHEY and CDR2 SVGAGI. The V gene lost 2 bases and the J gene lost 1 base, with 16 bases spanning the gap. The CDR3 consists of 17 residues. The DNA for the CDR3 is TGTGCCAGCAGTTACCCGGGACATGGGGCCTGCACAGATACGCAGTATTTT. It is translated as CASSYPGHGACTDTQYF.

This clonotype was seen a few times. A read error is likely here: a far larger clone is one base away. The V and J genes are TRBV20-1 and TRBJ2-5, with 8 bases matching TRBD2. The J call may be faulty, since TRBJ2-1 better matches the DNA end. This CDR3 region has 17 residues. Germline CDR1 and CDR2: DFQATT and SNEGSKA (reference sequence). CDR3 coding DNA: TGCAGTGCGGAACGCGGCGGCCTAGCGGGCATTTGGTATGGGCAGTTCTTC. It translates to CSAERGGLAGIWYGQFF.

By frequency in the sample, this clonotype is medium-sized. The chain carries TRBV30 and TRBJ1-2, with D possibly TRBD1 on 5 matching bases. The CDR3 runs to 12 residues. Trimming pared 4 bases from V and 8 bases from J, leaving 14 bases between. Germline values: CDR1 GTSNPN, CDR2 SVGIG (reference sequence). This CDR3 is CAWTGASWGYTF. The CDR3 DNA sequence: TGTGCCTGGACCGGGGCCAGCTGGGGCTACACCTTC.

This clonotype was counted only a few times. This chain joins TRBV6-2 or TRBV6-3 and TRBJ1-1; D unresolved. Trimming took off 3 bases at V and 4 bases at J, with 12 bases between the two ends. Germline lookup yields CDR1 MNHEY and CDR2 SVGEGT. The CDR3 runs 14 residues. CDR3 nucleotides: TGTGCCAGCAGTTATGACGCGGTGAGCACTGAAGCTTTCTTT. Residues: CASSYDAVSTEAFF.

This clonotype was observed at least ten times. The chain combines TRBV7-2 with TRBJ1-5; D is unresolved. Germline V CDR1 and CDR2: SGHTA, FQGNSA. The CDR3 loop spans 12 amino acids. Trimming cost V 7 bases and J 3 bases, with 7 bases left between them. The CDR3 loop is CASTSANQPQHF. CDR3 in DNA: TGTGCCAGCACCTCGGCCAATCAGCCCCAGCATTTT. The full variable domain, completed using reference TRBV7-2 and TRBJ1-5, is GAGVSQSPSNKVTEKGKDVELRCDPISGHTALYWYRQSLGQGLEFLIYFQGNSAPDKSGLPSDRFSAERTGGSVSTLTIQRTQQEDSAVYLCASTSANQPQHFGDGTRLSIL.

This clonotype showed up many times. V and J are TRBV7-9 and TRBJ2-7; D remains unclear. The CDR3 spans 12 residues. V dropped 2 bases and J dropped 2 bases, with 4 bases sitting between them. Germline assignment: CDR1 SEHNR and CDR2 FQNEAQ (reference sequence). The CDR3 nucleotides read TGTGCCAGCAGCTTAACCCCCTACGAGCAGTACTTC. Translated: CASSLTPYEQYF. Full variable domain (remainder filled in from reference TRBV7-9 and TRBJ2-7): DTGVSQNPRHKITKRGQNVTFRCDPISEHNRLYWYRQTLGQGPEFLTYFQNEAQLEKSRLLSDRFSAERPKGSFSTLEIQRTEQGDSAMYLCASSLTPYEQYFGPGTRLTVT.

This clonotype was counted many times. The rearrangement uses TRBV2 and TRBJ1-6, with 9 bases aligning to TRBD1. The ends lost 6 bases at V and 6 bases at J; junction bases unmatched: 6. The CDR3 has 15 amino acids. Germline assignment: CDR1 SNHLY and CDR2 FYNNEI. This CDR3 is CASSAPTGGNSPLHF. In DNA form, the CDR3 reads TGTGCCAGCAGCGCCCCGACAGGGGGTAATTCACCCCTCCACTTT.

This clonotype was seen ten or more times. The rearrangement joins TRBV20-1 to TRBJ2-3, with unresolved D. This CDR3 is 14 amino acids long. V lost 1 base to trimming and J lost 2 bases, with 10 bases between them. Germline loops: CDR1 DFQATT, CDR2 SNEGSKA (reference sequence). CDR3: CSARAPTYTDTQYF. As DNA, the CDR3 is TGCAGTGCTAGAGCACCGACTTACACAGATACGCAGTATTTT.